The 17 T cell receptor beta chains in this list originate from one sample, sequenced in a study of blood T cells in healthy people across ages. A second PCR, run for roughly 7 to 12 cycles, used a sample-barcoded 5' primer plus a J-beta primer mix. MiXCR, run by TCRdb on the 5' RACE reads, gives a single entry per CDR3 protein. The data contain some 860,000 distinct CDR3 sequences, more than 55% of them singletons. Sequences were obtained from blood. The receptors here all came from a middle-aged man in good health.

This chain uses TRBV28 with TRBJ1-6, with 7 bases lining up with TRBD1. V shed 2 bases, J shed 0 bases, and the junction held 4 bases outside the gene matches. From germline, CDR1 is MDHEN and CDR2 SYDVKM. There are 17 residues in the CDR3. The CDR3 bases are TGTGCCAGCAGTTTAAGGGACAGTCGCTCCTATAATTCACCCCTCCACTTT. Its protein product is CASSLRDSRSYNSPLHF. Filled out from reference TRBV28 and TRBJ1-6, the complete variable domain reads DVKVTQSSRYLVKRTGEKVFLECVQDMDHENMFWYRQDPGLGLRLIYFSYDVKMKEKGDIPEGYSVSREKKERFSLILESASTNQTSMYLCASSLRDSRSYNSPLHFGNGTRLTVT.

The chain is built from TRBV10-3 and TRBJ2-3; 10 bases align to TRBD2. V gave up 4 bases and J gave up 4 bases; unmatched junction bases: 8. CDR3 length: 16 residues. Germline V gene sequence: CDR1 ENHRY, CDR2 SYGVKD. The chain's CDR3 is CAISAASGGWADTQYF. CDR3 DNA: TGTGCCATCAGTGCTGCTAGCGGGGGTTGGGCAGATACGCAGTATTTT.

The genes are TRBV6-5 and TRBJ2-3, with TRBD1 identical over 8 bases. The germline V gene encodes CDR1 MNHEY and CDR2 SVGAGI. The V and J ends lost 11 bases and 7 bases, in that order; junction bases with no gene match: 8. The CDR3 sequence is 12 residues long. For the CDR3, the DNA is TGTGCCGCCGGGACAGGTTCACATACGCAGTATTTT. Translated: CAAGTGSHTQYF.

V is TRBV28 and J is TRBJ1-6; D is undetermined. V shed 5 bases and J shed 6 bases, with 20 bases lying between them. Per germline, CDR1 MDHEN and CDR2 SYDVKM. The CDR3 is 17 amino acids. The DNA for the CDR3 is TGTGCCAGCAGTAGCCCGGAAGGCGCGCCGAGTAATTCACCCCTCCACTTT. Encoded protein: CASSSPEGAPSNSPLHF.

This sequence joins TRBV7-8 and TRBJ1-1, with 7 bases lining up with TRBD1. Losses at the gene ends were 5 bases for V and 8 bases for J; bases not matched to a gene: 14. This CDR3 is built from 15 residues. Per the germline V gene, CDR1 is SGHVS and CDR2 is FQNEAQ. The CDR3, as DNA: TGTGCCAGCAGCGAGCGACAGGGAGGTGGTAACGAAGCTTTCTTT. This gives the protein CASSERQGGGNEAFF.

This clonotype was observed a few times. V and J are TRBV7-9 and TRBJ1-6; no clear D. Germline V gene lookup returns CDR1 SEHNR and CDR2 FQNEAQ (reference sequence). The V end was cut by 3 bases, the J end by 11 bases, with 14 bases between. This CDR3 is built from 14 residues. The CDR3 coding sequence is TGTGCCAGCAGCTTCGGGGTCAACAACGCACCCCTCCACTTT. It is translated as CASSFGVNNAPLHF.

The rearrangement links TRBV7-7 to TRBJ2-4, with 12 positions matching TRBD1. Germline CDR1 SSHAT, CDR2 FNYEAQ (reference sequence). The CDR3 consists of 14 residues. The V segment lost 5 bases and the J segment 13 bases; nucleotides outside the gene matches: 9. The chain's CDR3 is CASSPGTGGQEQYF. The CDR3, as DNA: TGTGCCAGCAGCCCCGGGACAGGGGGCCAGGAGCAGTACTTC.

The V and J genes are TRBV14 and TRBJ2-5; 7 nucleotides line up with TRBD1. The DNA end favors TRBJ2-7, so the J call may be wrong. The CDR3 is 14 residues long. Germline V gene data show CDR1 as SGHDN and CDR2 as FVKESK. CDR3 loop: CASSQMGQIYEQYF. The CDR3 nucleotides are TGTGCCAGCAGCCAGATGGGACAGATATACGAGCAGTACTTC.

This clonotype was seen only a few times. The chain is built from TRBV4-1 and TRBJ1-2; D is perhaps TRBD1 (6 bases). Germline assignment: CDR1 MGHRA and CDR2 YSYEKL. V lost 6 bases and J 0 bases, leaving 20 bases between the germline ends. CDR3 length: 17 residues. In nucleotides, the CDR3 is TGCGCCAGCAGAAACCCCGTGACGCAGGGGACTAACTATGGCTACACCTTC. This sequence encodes CASRNPVTQGTNYGYTF.

This clonotype was observed a few times. The rearrangement uses TRBV27 and TRBJ2-7; TRBD1 matches at 9 bases. Germline values: CDR1 MNHEY, CDR2 SMNVEV (reference sequence). V gave up 6 bases and J gave up 5 bases; unmatched junction bases: 11. CDR3 length: 15 residues. The DNA of the CDR3 is TGTGCCAGCAGCCTACCGGGACAGGGAGGCGACGAGCAGTACTTC. Its protein product is CASSLPGQGGDEQYF.

The rearrangement joins TRBV20-1 to TRBJ1-6, with D possibly matching TRBD1 (5 bases). The CDR3 runs to 13 residues. The germline V gene encodes CDR1 DFQATT and CDR2 SNEGSKA (reference sequence). With 3 bases removed from V and 9 bases from J, the gap between germline ends came to 12 bases. This CDR3 reads CSASQQDRSPLHF. The CDR3 DNA follows: TGCAGTGCTAGTCAACAGGATCGTTCACCCCTCCACTTT.

This clonotype came up a few times. This chain uses TRBV6-2 or TRBV6-3 with TRBJ2-7, with 7 bases aligning to TRBD1. The CDR3 totals 13 residues. Per the germline V gene, CDR1 is MNHEY and CDR2 is SVGEGT. V shed 9 bases, J shed 6 bases, and the junction held 11 bases outside the gene matches. The CDR3 here is CASSQGSLTEQYF. The CDR3 DNA reads TGTGCCAGTTCACAGGGGTCCCTAACCGAGCAGTACTTC.

This rearrangement joins TRBV7-3 to TRBJ2-1; D unresolved. Trimming took 0 bases from V and 10 from J, leaving 10 bases between them. The CDR3 is 13 amino acids. Germline V CDR1 and CDR2: SGHTA, FQGTGA. Here the CDR3 DNA reads TGTGCCAGCAGCTTAACGTATAACGGGGAGCAGTTCTTC. Protein product: CASSLTYNGEQFF.

This clonotype was recorded once. The chain employs TRBV3-1 and TRBJ1-5; D not certain. Trimming stripped 0 bases from V and 4 bases from J, with 10 bases between. The CDR3 length is 15 residues. Per germline, CDR1 LGHDT and CDR2 YNNKEL (reference sequence). The CDR3 sequence: CASSQDSRQNQPQHF. The CDR3 DNA reads TGTGCCAGCAGCCAAGACAGCAGGCAAAATCAGCCCCAGCATTTT.

This chain connects TRBV20-1 to TRBJ2-7; 7 nucleotides align to TRBD2. The germline CDR1 and CDR2 sequences are DFQATT and SNEGSKA (reference sequence). CDR3 size: 14 residues. V shed 0 bases, J shed 2 bases, and the junction held 4 bases outside the gene matches. In DNA form, the CDR3 reads TGCAGTGCTAGAGAGGGCGGGAGAACCTACGAGCAGTACTTC. Protein: CSAREGGRTYEQYF.

This chain uses TRBV4-3 with TRBJ2-3; D gene uncertain. The CDR3 runs 17 residues. In germline, CDR1 is LGHNA, CDR2 YSLEER. The V and J ends lost 1 base and 2 bases respectively, with 16 bases between them. CDR3 nucleotide sequence: TGCGCCAGCAGCCAAGGGGGTGGGTTTGGGTACACAGATACGCAGTATTTT. Translating it yields CASSQGGGFGYTDTQYF.

The chain couples TRBV3-1 to TRBJ2-1; D gene uncertain. This CDR3 contains 12 residues. CDR1 and CDR2 from the germline V gene are LGHDT and YNNKEL (reference sequence). Trimming stripped 1 base from V and 5 bases from J, with 3 bases between. This CDR3 reads CASSQVDNEQFF. Written as DNA, the CDR3 is TGTGCCAGCAGCCAAGTAGACAATGAGCAGTTCTTC.